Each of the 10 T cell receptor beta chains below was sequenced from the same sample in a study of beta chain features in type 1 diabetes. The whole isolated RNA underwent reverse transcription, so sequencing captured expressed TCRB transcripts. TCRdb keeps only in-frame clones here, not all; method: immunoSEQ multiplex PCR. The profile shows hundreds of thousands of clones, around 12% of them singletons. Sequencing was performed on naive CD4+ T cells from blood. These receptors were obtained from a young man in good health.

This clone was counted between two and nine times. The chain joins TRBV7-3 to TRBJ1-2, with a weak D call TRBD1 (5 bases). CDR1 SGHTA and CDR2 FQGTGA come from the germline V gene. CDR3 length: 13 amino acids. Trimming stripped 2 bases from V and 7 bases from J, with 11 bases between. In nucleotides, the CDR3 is TGTGCCAGCAGCTTATCCAGGGATTCTGGCTACACCTTC. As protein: CASSLSRDSGYTF.

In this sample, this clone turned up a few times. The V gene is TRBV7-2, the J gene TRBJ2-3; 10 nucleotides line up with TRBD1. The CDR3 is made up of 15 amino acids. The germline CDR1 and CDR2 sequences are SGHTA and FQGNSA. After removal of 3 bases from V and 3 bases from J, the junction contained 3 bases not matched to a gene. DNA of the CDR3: TGTGCCAGCAGCTTCGACAGGGGGCGGACAGATACGCAGTATTTT. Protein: CASSFDRGRTDTQYF.

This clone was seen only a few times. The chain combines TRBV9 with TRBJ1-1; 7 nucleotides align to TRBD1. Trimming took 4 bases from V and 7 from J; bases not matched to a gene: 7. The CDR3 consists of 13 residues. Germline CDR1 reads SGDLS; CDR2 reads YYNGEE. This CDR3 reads CASSPRGSDEAFF. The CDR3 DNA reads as TGTGCCAGCAGCCCCAGGGGGTCAGATGAAGCTTTCTTT.

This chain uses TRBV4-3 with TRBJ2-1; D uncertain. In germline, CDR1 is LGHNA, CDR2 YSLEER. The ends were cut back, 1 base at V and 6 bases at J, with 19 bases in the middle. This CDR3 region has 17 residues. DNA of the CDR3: TGCGCCAGCAGCCAAGTTATTGGCGCGGAGATGGGCAATGAGCAGTTCTTC. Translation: CASSQVIGAEMGNEQFF.

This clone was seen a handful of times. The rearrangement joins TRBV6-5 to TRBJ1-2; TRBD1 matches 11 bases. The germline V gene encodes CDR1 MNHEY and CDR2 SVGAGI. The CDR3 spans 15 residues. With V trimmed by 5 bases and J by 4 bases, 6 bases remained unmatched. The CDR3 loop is CASSPRTGGFYGYTF. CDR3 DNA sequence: TGTGCCAGCAGTCCTCGGACAGGGGGCTTCTATGGCTACACCTTC.

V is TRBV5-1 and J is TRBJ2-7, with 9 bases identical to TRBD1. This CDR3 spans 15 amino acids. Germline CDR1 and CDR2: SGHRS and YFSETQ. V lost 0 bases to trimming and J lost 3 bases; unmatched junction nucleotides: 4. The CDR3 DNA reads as TGCGCCAGCAGCTTGGTAGGGACAGGGAACTACGAGCAGTACTTC. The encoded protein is CASSLVGTGNYEQYF.

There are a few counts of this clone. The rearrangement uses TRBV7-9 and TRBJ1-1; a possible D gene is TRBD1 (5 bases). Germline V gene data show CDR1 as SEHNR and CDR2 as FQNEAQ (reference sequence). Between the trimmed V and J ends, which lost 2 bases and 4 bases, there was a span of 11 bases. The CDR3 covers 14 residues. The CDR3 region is CASSLSVGGTEAFF. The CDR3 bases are TGTGCCAGCAGCTTATCTGTGGGGGGCACTGAAGCTTTCTTT.

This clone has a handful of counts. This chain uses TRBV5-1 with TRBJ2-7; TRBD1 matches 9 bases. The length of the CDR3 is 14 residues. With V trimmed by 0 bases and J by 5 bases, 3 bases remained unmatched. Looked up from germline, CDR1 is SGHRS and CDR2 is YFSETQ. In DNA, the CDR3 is TGCGCCAGCAGCTTGGGCCGGACAGGGGACGAGCAGTACTTC. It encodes CASSLGRTGDEQYF.

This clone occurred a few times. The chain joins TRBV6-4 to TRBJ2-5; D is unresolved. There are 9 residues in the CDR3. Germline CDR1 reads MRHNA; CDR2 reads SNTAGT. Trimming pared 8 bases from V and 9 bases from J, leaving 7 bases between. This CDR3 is CASRGAQYF. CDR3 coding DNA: TGTGCCAGCCGTGGAGCCCAGTACTTC.

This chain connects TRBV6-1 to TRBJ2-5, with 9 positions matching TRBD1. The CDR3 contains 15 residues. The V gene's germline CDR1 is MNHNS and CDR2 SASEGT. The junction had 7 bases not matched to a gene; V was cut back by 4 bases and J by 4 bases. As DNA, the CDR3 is TGTGCCAGCAGTGTGGACAGGGGATCACGAGAGACCCAGTACTTC. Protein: CASSVDRGSRETQYF.